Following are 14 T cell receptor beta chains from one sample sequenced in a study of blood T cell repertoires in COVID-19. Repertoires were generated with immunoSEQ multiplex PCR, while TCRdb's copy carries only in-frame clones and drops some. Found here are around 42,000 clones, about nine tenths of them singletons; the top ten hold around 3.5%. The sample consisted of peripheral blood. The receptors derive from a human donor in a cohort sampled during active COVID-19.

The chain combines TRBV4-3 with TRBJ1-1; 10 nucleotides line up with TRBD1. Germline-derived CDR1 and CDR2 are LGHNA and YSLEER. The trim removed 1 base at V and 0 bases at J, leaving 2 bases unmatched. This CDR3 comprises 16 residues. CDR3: CASSQATGGLNTEAFF. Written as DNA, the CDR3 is TGCGCCAGCAGCCAAGCGACAGGGGGCCTGAACACTGAAGCTTTCTTT.

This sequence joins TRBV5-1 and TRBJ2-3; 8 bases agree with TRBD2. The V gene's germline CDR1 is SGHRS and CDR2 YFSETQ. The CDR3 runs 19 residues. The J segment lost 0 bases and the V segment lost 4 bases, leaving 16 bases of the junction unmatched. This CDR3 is CASSDERESHRGSTDTQYF. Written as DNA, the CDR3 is TGCGCCAGCAGCGATGAGCGGGAGTCTCACCGGGGAAGCACAGATACGCAGTATTTT. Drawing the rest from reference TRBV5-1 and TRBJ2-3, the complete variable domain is KAGVTQTPRYLIKTRGQQVTLSCSPISGHRSVSWYQQTPGQGLQFLFEYFSETQRNKGNFPGRFSGRQFSNSRSEMNVSTLELGDSALYLCASSDERESHRGSTDTQYFGPGTRLTVL.

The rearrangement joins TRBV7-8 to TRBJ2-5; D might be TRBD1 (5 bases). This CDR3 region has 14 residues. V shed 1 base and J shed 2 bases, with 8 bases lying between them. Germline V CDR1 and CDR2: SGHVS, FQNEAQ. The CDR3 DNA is TGTGCCAGCAGCTTAGGACAGATTCAAGAGACCCAGTACTTC. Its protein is CASSLGQIQETQYF.

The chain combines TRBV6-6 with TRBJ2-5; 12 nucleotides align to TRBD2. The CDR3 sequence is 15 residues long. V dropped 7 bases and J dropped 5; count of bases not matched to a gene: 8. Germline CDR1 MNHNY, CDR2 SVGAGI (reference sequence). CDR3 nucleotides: TGTGCCAGCACCCAAACGGGACTAGCGGGTGAGACCCAGTACTTC. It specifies CASTQTGLAGETQYF.

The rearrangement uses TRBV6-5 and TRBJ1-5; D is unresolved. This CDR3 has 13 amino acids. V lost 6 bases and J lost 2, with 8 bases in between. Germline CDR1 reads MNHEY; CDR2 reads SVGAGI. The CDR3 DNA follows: TGTGCCAGCAGGCAGGCTGGCAATCAGCCCCAGCATTTT. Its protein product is CASRQAGNQPQHF.

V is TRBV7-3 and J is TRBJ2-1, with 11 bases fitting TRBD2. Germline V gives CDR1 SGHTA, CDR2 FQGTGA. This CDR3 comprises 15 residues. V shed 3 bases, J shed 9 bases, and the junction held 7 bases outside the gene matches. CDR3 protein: CASSLASGGPSEQFF. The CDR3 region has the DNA TGTGCCAGCAGCTTGGCTAGCGGGGGGCCAAGTGAGCAGTTCTTC.

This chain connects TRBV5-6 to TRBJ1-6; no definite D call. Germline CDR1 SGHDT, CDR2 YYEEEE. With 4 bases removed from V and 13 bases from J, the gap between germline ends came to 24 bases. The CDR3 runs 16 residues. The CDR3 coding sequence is TGTGCCAGCAGCACCCCCACACACGAAGATCTTATTCCCCTCCACTTT. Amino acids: CASSTPTHEDLIPLHF.

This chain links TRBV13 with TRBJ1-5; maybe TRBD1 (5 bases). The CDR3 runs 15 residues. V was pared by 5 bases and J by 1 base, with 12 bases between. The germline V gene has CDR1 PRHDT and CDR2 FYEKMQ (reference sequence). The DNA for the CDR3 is TGTGCCAGCAGCAGGGGAATAGGGAGCAATCAGCCCCAGCATTTT. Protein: CASSRGIGSNQPQHF.

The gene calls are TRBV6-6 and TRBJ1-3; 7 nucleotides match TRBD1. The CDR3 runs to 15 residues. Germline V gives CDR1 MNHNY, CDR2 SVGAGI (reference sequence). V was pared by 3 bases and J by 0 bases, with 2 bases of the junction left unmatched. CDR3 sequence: CASSYDRASGNTIYF. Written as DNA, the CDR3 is TGTGCCAGCAGTTATGACAGGGCCTCTGGAAACACCATATATTTT.

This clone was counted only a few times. CDR3 DNA sequence: TGTGCCAGCAGTTCGGGACTAGCGGTCACAGATACGCAGTATTTT. Translated: CASSSGLAVTDTQYF. The rearrangement links TRBV6-5 to TRBJ2-3; TRBD2 aligns across 11 bases. Germline V CDR1 and CDR2: MNHEY, SVGAGI. Unmatched junction bases numbered 2, after V lost 4 bases and J lost 2 bases. The CDR3 extends over 15 amino acids.

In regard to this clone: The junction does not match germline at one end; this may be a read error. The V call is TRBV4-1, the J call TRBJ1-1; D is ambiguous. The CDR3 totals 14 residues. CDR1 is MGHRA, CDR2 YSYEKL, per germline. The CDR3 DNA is TGCGCCAGCAGCCAAGATCGAGGGAACGCTGAAGCTTTCTTT. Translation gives CASSQDRGNAEAFF.

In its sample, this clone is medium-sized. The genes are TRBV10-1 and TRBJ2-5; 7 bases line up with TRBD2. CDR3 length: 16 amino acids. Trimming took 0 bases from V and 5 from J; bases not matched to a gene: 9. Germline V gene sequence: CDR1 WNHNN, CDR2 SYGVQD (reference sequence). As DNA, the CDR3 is TGCGCCAGCAGTGAGTCGAGGACGGGAGGTTGGGAGACCCAGTACTTC. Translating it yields CASSESRTGGWETQYF.

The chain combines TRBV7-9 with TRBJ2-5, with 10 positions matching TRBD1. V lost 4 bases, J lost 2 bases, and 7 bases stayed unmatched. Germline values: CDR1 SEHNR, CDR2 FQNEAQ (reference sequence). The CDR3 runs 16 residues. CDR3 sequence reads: CASSWTGGTGQETQYF. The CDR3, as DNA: TGTGCCAGCAGCTGGACAGGGGGGACGGGGCAAGAGACCCAGTACTTC.

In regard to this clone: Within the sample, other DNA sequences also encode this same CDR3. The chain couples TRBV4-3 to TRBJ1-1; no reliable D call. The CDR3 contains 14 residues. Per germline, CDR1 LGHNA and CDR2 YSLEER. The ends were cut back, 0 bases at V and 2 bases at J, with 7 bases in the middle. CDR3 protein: CASSQDRTNTEAFF. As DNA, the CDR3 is TGCGCCAGCAGCCAAGACAGGACTAACACTGAAGCTTTCTTT.